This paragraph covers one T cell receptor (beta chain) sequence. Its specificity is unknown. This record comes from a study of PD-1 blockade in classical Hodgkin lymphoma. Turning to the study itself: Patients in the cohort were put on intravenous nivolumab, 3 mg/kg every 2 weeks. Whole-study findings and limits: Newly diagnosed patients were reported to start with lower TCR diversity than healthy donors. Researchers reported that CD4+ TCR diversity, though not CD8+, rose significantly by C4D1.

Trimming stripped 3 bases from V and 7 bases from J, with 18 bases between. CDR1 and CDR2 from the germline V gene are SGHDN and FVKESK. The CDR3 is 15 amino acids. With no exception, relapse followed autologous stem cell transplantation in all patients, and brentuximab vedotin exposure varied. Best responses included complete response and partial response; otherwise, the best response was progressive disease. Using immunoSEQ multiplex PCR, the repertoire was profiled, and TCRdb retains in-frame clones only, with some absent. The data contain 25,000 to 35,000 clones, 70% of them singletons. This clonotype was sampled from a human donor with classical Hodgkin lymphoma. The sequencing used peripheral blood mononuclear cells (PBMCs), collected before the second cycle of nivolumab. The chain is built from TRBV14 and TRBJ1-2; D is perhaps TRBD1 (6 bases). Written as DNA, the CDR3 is TGTGCCAGCAGCCATAAACAGGGCAGATCCACTGGCTACACCTTC. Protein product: CASSHKQGRSTGYTF.